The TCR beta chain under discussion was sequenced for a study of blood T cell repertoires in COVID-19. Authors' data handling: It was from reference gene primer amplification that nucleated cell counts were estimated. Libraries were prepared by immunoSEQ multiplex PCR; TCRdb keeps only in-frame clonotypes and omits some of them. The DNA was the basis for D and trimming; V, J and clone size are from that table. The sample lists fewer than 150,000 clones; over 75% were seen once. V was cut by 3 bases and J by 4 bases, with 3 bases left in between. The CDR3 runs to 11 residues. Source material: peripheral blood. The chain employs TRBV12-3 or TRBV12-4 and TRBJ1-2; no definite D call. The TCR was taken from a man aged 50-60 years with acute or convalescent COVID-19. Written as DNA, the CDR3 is TGTGCCAGCAGTTTTCTCTATGGCTACACCTTC. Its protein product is CASSFLYGYTF.